Listed below are T cell receptor beta chains from one sample, sequenced in a study of T cells in localized non-small cell lung cancer. Data came from immunoSEQ multiplex PCR; TCRdb stores just in-frame clones and leaves some out. The sample contains tens of thousands of clones, about 87% of which appear only once. Sequencing was performed on peripheral blood, taken before any cancer treatment. Source of these receptors: a man between 35 and 75 years old with stage I squamous cell lung carcinoma. Each CDR3 is given with its conserved first and last residue. Each record gives: D gene, J gene, V gene, clone size, CDR3 protein, CDR3 DNA. The D gene is left open where the match is weak. Expanded clones are given a class, and other clones once, few, many or no size at all.

>.|TRBJ1-1|TRBV7-2|.
CASSLSRNTEAFF
TGTGCCAGCAGCTTAAGTAGGAACACTGAAGCTTTCTTT
>TRBD1|TRBJ2-1|TRBV10-3|.
CAIGTGTGANEQFF
TGTGCCATCGGAACCGGGACAGGGGCAAATGAGCAGTTCTTC
>TRBD1|TRBJ2-7|TRBV28|.
CASTGTGTFRYEQYF
TGTGCCAGCACCGGGACAGGTACTTTTCGCTACGAGCAGTACTTC
>.|TRBJ2-7|TRBV25-1|.
CASSESVSKYEQYF
TGTGCCAGCAGTGAGTCTGTCAGTAAGTACGAGCAGTACTTC
>.|TRBJ1-2|TRBV7-6|.
CASSPGGDRYGYTF
TGTGCCAGCAGCCCCGGGGGGGACCGCTATGGCTACACCTTC
>.|TRBJ2-1|TRBV18|.
CASSPDGGDEQFF
TGTGCCAGCTCACCTGACGGGGGTGATGAGCAGTTCTTC
>TRBD2|TRBJ2-1|TRBV7-9|.
CASSSLAGDEHEQFF
TGTGCCAGCAGCTCCTTAGCGGGAGACGAGCATGAGCAGTTCTTC
>.|TRBJ1-3|TRBV12-1|once
CASSFPQGQGGLGGNTIYF
TGTGCCAGCAGCTTCCCTCAGGGACAGGGGGGCCTAGGTGGAAACACCATATATTTT
>TRBD1|TRBJ1-5|TRBV19|.
CASSIPGGHGQPQHF
TGTGCCAGTAGTATCCCAGGGGGGCACGGTCAGCCCCAGCATTTT
>.|TRBJ2-2|TRBV9|.
CASSPPRAGMSTGELFF
TGTGCCAGCAGCCCTCCCCGGGCAGGAATGTCCACCGGGGAGCTGTTTTTT
>TRBD1|TRBJ2-2|TRBV9|.
CASSVVGRSQGALGTGELFF
TGTGCCAGCAGCGTAGTAGGGAGATCTCAGGGGGCTTTGGGAACCGGGGAGCTGTTTTTT
>TRBD1|TRBJ2-1|TRBV5-5|.
CASSRGQGRYNEQFF
TGTGCCAGCAGCCGAGGACAGGGACGTTACAATGAGCAGTTCTTC
>.|TRBJ2-1|TRBV6-5|.
CASSSPVSSYNEQFF
TGTGCCAGCAGCTCCCCTGTAAGCTCCTACAATGAGCAGTTCTTC
>.|TRBJ2-3|TRBV4-3|few
CASSQGILGDTQYF
TGCGCCAGCAGCCAAGGAATACTAGGGGATACGCAGTATTTT
>TRBD2|TRBJ2-1|TRBV19|few
CASSSTSDSYNEQFF
TGTGCCAGTAGTAGCACTAGCGACTCCTACAATGAGCAGTTCTTC
>.|TRBJ2-2|TRBV28|.
CASSLTWQGNTGELFF
TGTGCCAGCAGTTTAACTTGGCAGGGGAACACCGGGGAGCTGTTTTTT
>.|TRBJ1-5|TRBV30|.
CAWSEAWDQPQHF
TGTGCCTGGAGTGAGGCGTGGGATCAGCCCCAGCATTTT
>.|TRBJ2-1|TRBV7-2|.
CASSPLGRTVSSSYNEQFF
TGTGCCAGCAGCCCCTTGGGGAGGACGGTTTCGAGTTCCTACAATGAGCAGTTCTTC
>.|TRBJ2-1|TRBV5-1|.
CASSLEGRVENEQFF
TGCGCCAGCAGCTTGGAGGGCAGGGTCGAAAATGAGCAGTTCTTC
>TRBD2|TRBJ2-1|TRBV15|.
CATSRGSGRPSYNEQFF
TGTGCCACCAGCAGAGGTAGCGGGAGGCCCTCCTACAATGAGCAGTTCTTC
>.|TRBJ1-5|TRBV2|.
CASTRNRETQPQHF
TGTGCCAGCACGCGGAACAGGGAGACGCAGCCCCAGCATTTT
>.|TRBJ2-7|TRBV4-2|.
CASSLARSYEQYF
TGTGCCAGCAGCTTGGCCCGCTCCTACGAGCAGTACTTC
>.|TRBJ2-5|TRBV5-8|.
CASNPRGGGPQETQYF
TGTGCCAGCAACCCGCGTGGGGGGGGGCCTCAAGAGACCCAGTACTTC
>.|TRBJ2-3|TRBV7-2|.
CASSFGRDQVAQYF
TGTGCCAGCAGCTTTGGGCGGGACCAAGTAGCGCAGTATTTT
>.|TRBJ2-1|TRBV9|.
CASSVALTSYNEQFF
TGTGCCAGCAGCGTAGCATTGACCTCCTACAATGAGCAGTTCTTC
>.|TRBJ2-7|TRBV28|.
CASSLYSYEQYF
TGTGCCAGCAGTTTATACTCCTACGAGCAGTACTTC
>TRBD2|TRBJ2-3|TRBV19|.
CASSHLAGGHITQYF
TGTGCCAGTAGTCACCTAGCGGGAGGTCATATTACGCAGTATTTT
>.|TRBJ2-1|TRBV7-9|once
CASSFFGTPSHNEQFF
TGTGCCAGCAGCTTTTTCGGGACTCCCTCCCACAATGAGCAGTTCTTC
>.|TRBJ1-4|TRBV7-9|.
CASSLGQGPEKLFF
TGTGCCAGCAGCTTAGGGCAGGGACCAGAAAAACTGTTTTTT
>TRBD2|TRBJ2-2|TRBV27|.
CASSLGTSGRVGELFF
TGTGCCAGCAGTTTAGGGACTAGCGGGAGAGTCGGGGAGCTGTTTTTT
>.|TRBJ2-4|TRBV4-3|.
CASSQEGSGTPNIQYF
TGCGCCAGCAGCCAAGAAGGGTCCGGGACTCCCAACATTCAGTACTTC
>.|TRBJ2-1|TRBV6-1|once
CAILGLASYNEQFF
TGTGCCATCCTAGGACTGGCCTCCTACAATGAGCAGTTCTTC